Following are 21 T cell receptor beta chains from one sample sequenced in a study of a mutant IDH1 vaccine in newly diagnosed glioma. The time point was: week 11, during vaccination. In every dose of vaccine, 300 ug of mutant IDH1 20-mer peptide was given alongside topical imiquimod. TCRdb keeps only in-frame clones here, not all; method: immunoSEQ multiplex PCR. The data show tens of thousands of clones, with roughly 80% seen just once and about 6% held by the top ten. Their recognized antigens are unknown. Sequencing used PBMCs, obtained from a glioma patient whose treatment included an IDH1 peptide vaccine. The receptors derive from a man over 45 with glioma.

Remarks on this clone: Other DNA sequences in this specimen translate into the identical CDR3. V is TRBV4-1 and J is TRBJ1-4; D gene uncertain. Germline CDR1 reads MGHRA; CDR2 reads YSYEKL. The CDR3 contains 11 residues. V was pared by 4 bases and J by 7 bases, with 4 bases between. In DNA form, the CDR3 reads TGCGCCAGCAGCCTGAGTGAAAAACTGTTTTTT. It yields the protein CASSLSEKLFF.

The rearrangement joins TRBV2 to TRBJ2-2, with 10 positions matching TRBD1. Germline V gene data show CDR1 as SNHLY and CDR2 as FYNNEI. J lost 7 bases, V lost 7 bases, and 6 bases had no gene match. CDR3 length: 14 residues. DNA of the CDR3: TGTGCCAGCACGGGACAGGGGAAAGTCGGGGAGCTGTTTTTT. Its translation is CASTGQGKVGELFF. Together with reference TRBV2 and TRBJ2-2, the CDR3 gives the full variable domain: EPEVTQTPSHQVTQMGQEVILRCVPISNHLYFYWYRQILGQKVEFLVSFYNNEISEKSEIFDDQFSVERPDGSNFTLKIRSTKLEDSAMYFCASTGQGKVGELFFGEGSRLTVL.

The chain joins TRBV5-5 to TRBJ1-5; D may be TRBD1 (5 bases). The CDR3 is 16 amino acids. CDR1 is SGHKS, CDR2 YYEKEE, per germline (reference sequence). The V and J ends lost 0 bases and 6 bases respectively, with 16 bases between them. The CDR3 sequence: CASSLGRVSGRQPQHF. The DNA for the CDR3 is TGTGCCAGCAGCTTGGGCCGAGTGTCAGGGCGTCAGCCCCAGCATTTT.

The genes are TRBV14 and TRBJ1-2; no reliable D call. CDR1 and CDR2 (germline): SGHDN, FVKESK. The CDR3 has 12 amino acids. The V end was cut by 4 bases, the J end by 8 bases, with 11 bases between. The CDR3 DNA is TGTGCCAGCAGCCGGGAGCTTGGAGGCTACACCTTC. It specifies CASSRELGGYTF.

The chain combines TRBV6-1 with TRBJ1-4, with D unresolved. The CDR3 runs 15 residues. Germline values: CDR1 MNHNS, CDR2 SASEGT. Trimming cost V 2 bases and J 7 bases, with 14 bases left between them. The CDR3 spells CASSEKDRGGEKLFF. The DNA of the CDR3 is TGTGCCAGCAGTGAAAAGGACCGCGGCGGTGAAAAACTGTTTTTT.

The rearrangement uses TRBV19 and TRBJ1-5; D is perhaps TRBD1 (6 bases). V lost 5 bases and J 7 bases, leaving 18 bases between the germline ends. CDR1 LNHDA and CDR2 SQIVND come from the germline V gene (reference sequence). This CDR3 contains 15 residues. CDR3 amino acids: CASSLASTGGQPQHF. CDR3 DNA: TGTGCCAGTAGTCTGGCTTCGACAGGAGGACAGCCCCAGCATTTT.

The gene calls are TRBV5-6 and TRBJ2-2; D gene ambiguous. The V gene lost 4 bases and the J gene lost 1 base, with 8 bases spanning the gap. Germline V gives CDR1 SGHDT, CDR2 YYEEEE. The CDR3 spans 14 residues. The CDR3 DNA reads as TGTGCCAGCAGCCGTGGACGGAACACCGGGGAGCTGTTTTTT. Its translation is CASSRGRNTGELFF. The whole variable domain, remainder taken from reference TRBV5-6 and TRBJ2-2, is DAGVTQSPTHLIKTRGQQVTLRCSPKSGHDTVSWYQQALGQGPQFIFQYYEEEERQRGNFPDRFSGHQFPNYSSELNVNALLLGDSALYLCASSRGRNTGELFFGEGSRLTVL.

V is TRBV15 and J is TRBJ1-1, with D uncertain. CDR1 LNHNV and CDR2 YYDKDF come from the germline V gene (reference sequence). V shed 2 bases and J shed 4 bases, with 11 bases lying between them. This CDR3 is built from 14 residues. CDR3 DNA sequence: TGTGCCACCAGCAGACCCGGACGGGGCACTGAAGCTTTCTTT. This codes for CATSRPGRGTEAFF.

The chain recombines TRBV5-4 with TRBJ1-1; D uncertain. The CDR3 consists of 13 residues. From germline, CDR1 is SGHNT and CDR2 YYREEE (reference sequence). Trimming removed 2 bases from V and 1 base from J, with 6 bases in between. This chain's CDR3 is CASSFDSNTEAFF. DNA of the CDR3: TGTGCCAGCAGCTTTGATTCGAACACTGAAGCTTTCTTT.

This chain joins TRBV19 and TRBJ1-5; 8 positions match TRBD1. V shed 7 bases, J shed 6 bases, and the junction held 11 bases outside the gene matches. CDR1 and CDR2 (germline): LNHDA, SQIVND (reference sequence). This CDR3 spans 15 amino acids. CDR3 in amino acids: CASTDSGQGFQPQHF. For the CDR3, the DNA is TGTGCCAGTACCGATTCTGGACAGGGATTTCAGCCCCAGCATTTT.

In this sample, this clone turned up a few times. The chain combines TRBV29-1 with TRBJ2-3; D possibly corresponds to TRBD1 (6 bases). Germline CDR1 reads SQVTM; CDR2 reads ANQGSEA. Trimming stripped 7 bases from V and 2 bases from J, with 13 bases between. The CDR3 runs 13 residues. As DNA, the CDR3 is TGCAGCGCAGGGACATCGTCCACAGATACGCAGTATTTT. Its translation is CSAGTSSTDTQYF.

In DNA form, the CDR3 reads TGCAGCGTGATAAGGTCTGGGGCCAACGTCCTGACTTTC. Residues: CSVIRSGANVLTF. The rearrangement links TRBV29-1 to TRBJ2-6, with D hard to call. Germline assignment: CDR1 SQVTM and CDR2 ANQGSEA. The CDR3 extends over 13 amino acids. V was clipped by 6 bases and J by 1 base, with 7 bases between them.

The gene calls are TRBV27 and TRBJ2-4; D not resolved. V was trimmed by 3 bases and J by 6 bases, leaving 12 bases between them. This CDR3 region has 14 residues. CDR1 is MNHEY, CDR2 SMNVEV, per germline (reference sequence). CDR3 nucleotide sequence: TGTGCCAGCAGTTTGAGAAGCCTAGGAAACATTCAGTACTTC. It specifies CASSLRSLGNIQYF.

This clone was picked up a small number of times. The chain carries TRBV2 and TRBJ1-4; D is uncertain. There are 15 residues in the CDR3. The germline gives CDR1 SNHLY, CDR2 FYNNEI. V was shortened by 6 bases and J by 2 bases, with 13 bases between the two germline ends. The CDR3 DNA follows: TGTGCCAGCAGGCGGTCGACGGTTACTAATGAAAAACTGTTTTTT. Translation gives CASRRSTVTNEKLFF.

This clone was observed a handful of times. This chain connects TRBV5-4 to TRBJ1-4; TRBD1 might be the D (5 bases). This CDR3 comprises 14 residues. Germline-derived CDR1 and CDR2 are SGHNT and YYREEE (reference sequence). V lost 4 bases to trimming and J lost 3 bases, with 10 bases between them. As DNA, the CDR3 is TGTGCCAGCAGCGCGGACACCTCTAATGAAAAACTGTTTTTT. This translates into CASSADTSNEKLFF.

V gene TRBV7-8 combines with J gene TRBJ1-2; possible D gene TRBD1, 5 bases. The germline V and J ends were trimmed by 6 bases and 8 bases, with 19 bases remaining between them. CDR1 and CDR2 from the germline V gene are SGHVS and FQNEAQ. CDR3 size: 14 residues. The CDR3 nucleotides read TGTGCCAGCAGTCAATCCCCGGGGCCGAGAGGCTACACCTTC. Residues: CASSQSPGPRGYTF.

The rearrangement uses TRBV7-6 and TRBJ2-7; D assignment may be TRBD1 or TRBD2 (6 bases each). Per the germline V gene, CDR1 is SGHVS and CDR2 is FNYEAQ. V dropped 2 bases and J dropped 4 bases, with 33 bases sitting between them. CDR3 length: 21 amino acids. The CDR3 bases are TGTGCCAGCAGCTTAATCGATTACGGGGGCCCTAGGGCCTCAACGCGGTACGAGCAGTACTTC. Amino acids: CASSLIDYGGPRASTRYEQYF.

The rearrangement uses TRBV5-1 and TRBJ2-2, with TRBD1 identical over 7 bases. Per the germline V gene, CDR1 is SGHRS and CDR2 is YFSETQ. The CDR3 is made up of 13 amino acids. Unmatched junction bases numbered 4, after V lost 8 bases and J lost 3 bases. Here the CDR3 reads CASRDSYTGELFF. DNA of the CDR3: TGCGCCAGTAGGGACAGCTACACCGGGGAGCTGTTTTTT.

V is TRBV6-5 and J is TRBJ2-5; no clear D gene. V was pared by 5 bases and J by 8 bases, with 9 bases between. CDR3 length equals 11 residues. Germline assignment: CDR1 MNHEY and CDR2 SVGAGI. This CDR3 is CASSRQGTQYF. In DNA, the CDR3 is TGTGCCAGCAGTAGACAAGGAACCCAGTACTTC.

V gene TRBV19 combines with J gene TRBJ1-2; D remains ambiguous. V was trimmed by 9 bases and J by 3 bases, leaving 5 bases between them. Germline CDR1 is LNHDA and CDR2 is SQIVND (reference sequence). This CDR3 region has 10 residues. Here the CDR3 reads CASGDYGYTF. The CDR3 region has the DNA TGTGCCAGCGGGGACTATGGCTACACCTTC. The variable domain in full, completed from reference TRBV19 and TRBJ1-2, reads DGGITQSPKYLFRKEGQNVTLSCEQNLNHDAMYWYRQDPGQGLRLIYYSQIVNDFQKGDIAEGYSVSREKKESFPLTVTSAQKNPTAFYLCASGDYGYTFGSGTRLTVV.

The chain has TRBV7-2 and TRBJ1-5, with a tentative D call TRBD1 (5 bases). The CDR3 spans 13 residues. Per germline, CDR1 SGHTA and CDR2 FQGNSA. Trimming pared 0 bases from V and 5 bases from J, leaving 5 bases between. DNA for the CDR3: TGTGCCAGCAGCTTAGCAGGGGATCAGCCCCAGCATTTT. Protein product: CASSLAGDQPQHF.